Shown below are 13 T cell receptor beta chains from a single sample sequenced in a study of cytomegalovirus exposure and HLA in healthy donors. Vbeta (60) and Jbeta (13) primers were used in the PCR. This table comes from immunoSEQ multiplex PCR, and its TCRdb copy is limited to in-frame clones, with some not included. This sample has under 100,000 clones; around 73% occur once, and the top ten carry over 3%. The sequenced sample was PBMCs. The source of these receptors is a man in his fifties or sixties in good health and CMV-seronegative.

The chain recombines TRBV28 with TRBJ1-5; 10 bases are shared with TRBD1. The J segment lost 4 bases and the V segment lost 3 bases, leaving 3 bases of the junction unmatched. CDR1 is MDHEN, CDR2 SYDVKM, per germline. The CDR3 consists of 15 residues. CDR3 in amino acids: CASSLGTGANQPQHF. The CDR3 DNA sequence: TGTGCCAGCAGTTTGGGGACAGGGGCGAATCAGCCCCAGCATTTT. The entire variable domain, with the rest obtained from reference TRBV28 and TRBJ1-5, is as follows: DVKVTQSSRYLVKRTGEKVFLECVQDMDHENMFWYRQDPGLGLRLIYFSYDVKMKEKGDIPEGYSVSREKKERFSLILESASTNQTSMYLCASSLGTGANQPQHFGDGTRLSIL.

V gene TRBV2 combines with J gene TRBJ1-6; 7 nucleotides align to TRBD1. Per the germline V gene, CDR1 is SNHLY and CDR2 is FYNNEI. V lost 7 bases, J lost 7 bases, and 7 bases stayed unmatched. This CDR3 is 14 amino acids long. DNA of the CDR3: TGTGCCAGCACATGGGACAGAAACAATTCACCCCTCCACTTT. As protein: CASTWDRNNSPLHF.

V gene TRBV29-1 combines with J gene TRBJ1-4, with D possibly being TRBD1 (5 bases). The CDR3 spans 17 residues. The V end was cut by 1 base, the J end by 7 bases, with 22 bases between. Germline V gene lookup returns CDR1 SQVTM and CDR2 ANQGSEA. The CDR3 DNA reads as TGCAGCGTTGAAGCCCCACCCCTCCAGGGAGGGAGTGAAAAACTGTTTTTT. Protein sequence: CSVEAPPLQGGSEKLFF.

The chain joins TRBV7-8 to TRBJ2-3; D possibly corresponds to TRBD2 (6 bases). Germline V gene sequence: CDR1 SGHVS, CDR2 FQNEAQ. This CDR3 has 17 amino acids. Deletions cut 3 bases from V and 2 bases from J, with 18 bases between. Here the CDR3 DNA reads TGTGCCAGCAGCTTCCAAAACCGGGACTTTCACACAGATACGCAGTATTTT. Translated: CASSFQNRDFHTDTQYF.

This chain joins TRBV2 and TRBJ1-6; tentatively, D is TRBD1 (5 bases). The V gene lost 5 bases and the J gene lost 6 bases, with 17 bases spanning the gap. CDR1 is SNHLY and CDR2 is FYNNEI in the germline V gene. The CDR3 is made up of 16 amino acids. The CDR3 loop reads CASSRDSGGGNSPLHF. CDR3 DNA sequence: TGTGCCAGCAGTAGGGACTCGGGCGGAGGTAATTCACCCCTCCACTTT.

The J gene is TRBJ2-5, the V gene TRBV30; possible D gene TRBD2, 5 bases. The CDR3 consists of 13 residues. V was cut by 5 bases and J by 0 bases, with 10 bases left in between. Germline V lookup: CDR1 GTSNPN, CDR2 SVGIG (reference sequence). The CDR3 protein is CAWEGGYQETQYF. As DNA, the CDR3 is TGTGCCTGGGAGGGCGGGTACCAAGAGACCCAGTACTTC.

This rearrangement joins TRBV2 to TRBJ2-3, with D possibly TRBD1 on 5 matching bases. This CDR3 contains 13 residues. CDR1 SNHLY and CDR2 FYNNEI come from the germline V gene. V gave up 7 bases and J gave up 7 bases, with 15 bases separating them. DNA of the CDR3: TGTGCCAGCATGGCGGTAAACAGGAATACGCAGTATTTT. It yields the protein CASMAVNRNTQYF.

This clone was recorded only once. J is TRBJ2-7 and V is TRBV28; 8 nucleotides align to TRBD2. Losses at the gene ends were 6 bases for V and 5 bases for J; bases not matched to a gene: 6. This CDR3 is 13 amino acids long. Germline V gene sequence: CDR1 MDHEN, CDR2 SYDVKM. The CDR3 loop reads CASRRNGGDEQYF. The CDR3, as DNA: TGTGCCAGCAGGAGGAACGGGGGGGACGAGCAGTACTTC. The full variable domain, with the rest looked up from reference TRBV28 and TRBJ2-7, is DVKVTQSSRYLVKRTGEKVFLECVQDMDHENMFWYRQDPGLGLRLIYFSYDVKMKEKGDIPEGYSVSREKKERFSLILESASTNQTSMYLCASRRNGGDEQYFGPGTRLTVT.

The rearrangement joins TRBV4-3 to TRBJ1-2; tentative D call: TRBD1 (6 bases). V lost 0 bases to trimming and J lost 7 bases, with 15 bases between them. Germline assignment: CDR1 LGHNA and CDR2 YSLEER. The CDR3 spans 15 residues. The CDR3 DNA reads TGCGCCAGCAGCCAAGATAGGTTGGGGGCGAGTGGCTACACCTTC. This encodes CASSQDRLGASGYTF.

The chain links TRBV30 to TRBJ1-2, with 9 bases matching TRBD1. The germline V gene has CDR1 GTSNPN and CDR2 SVGIG (reference sequence). The CDR3 extends over 15 amino acids. Trimming at V came to 0 bases and at J to 4 bases, leaving 6 bases not matched to a gene. Here the CDR3 reads CAWSVRTGEFYGYTF. The CDR3 bases are TGTGCCTGGAGTGTAAGGACAGGGGAATTCTATGGCTACACCTTC.

The rearrangement links TRBV6-4 to TRBJ1-2; 10 bases are shared with TRBD1. Germline V gives CDR1 MRHNA, CDR2 SNTAGT. CDR3 length: 14 amino acids. With V trimmed by 5 bases and J by 7 bases, 7 bases remained unmatched. CDR3 amino acids: CASSPTGTGAGYTF. The CDR3 DNA is TGTGCCAGCAGTCCTACCGGGACAGGGGCTGGCTACACCTTC.

This chain joins TRBV2 and TRBJ2-1; 10 bases match TRBD2. The CDR3 has 13 amino acids. The V gene end was trimmed by 7 bases and the J gene end by 10 bases; junction bases not matched to a gene: 7. Germline lookup yields CDR1 SNHLY and CDR2 FYNNEI. CDR3 bases: TGTGCCAGCACAGCGGGGGGGCAAGGCGAGCAGTTCTTC. Translation gives CASTAGGQGEQFF.

The chain combines TRBV9 with TRBJ1-2; D uncertain. CDR3 length equals 12 residues. Germline V gene lookup returns CDR1 SGDLS and CDR2 YYNGEE. The V end was cut by 0 bases, the J end by 5 bases, with 5 bases between. Written as DNA, the CDR3 is TGTGCCAGCAGCGTAGTCAGTTATGGCTACACCTTC. This encodes CASSVVSYGYTF. Full variable domain (missing parts from reference TRBV9 and TRBJ1-2): DSGVTQTPKHLITATGQRVTLRCSPRSGDLSVYWYQQSLDQGLQFLIQYYNGEERAKGNILERFSAQQFPDLHSELNLSSLELGDSALYFCASSVVSYGYTFGSGTRLTVV.